What follows are 6 T cell receptor beta chains derived from one specimen sequenced in a study of CD8 T cells in Susac syndrome. With random hexamers, roughly 0.45 to 1 ug RNA was reverse transcribed. MiXCR, applied by TCRdb to the immunoSEQ multiplex PCR reads, yields one record per CDR3 protein. The data hold about 300,000 distinct CDR3 sequences, with 65% to 90% observed a single time. Sequencing input: CD8+ T cells from PBMCs. Receptors originate from a human donor with multiple sclerosis.

This sequence joins TRBV5-6 and TRBJ1-5, with D maybe TRBD1 (5 bases). The CDR3 runs to 13 residues. With 1 base removed from V and 7 bases from J, the gap between germline ends came to 9 bases. From germline, CDR1 is SGHDT and CDR2 YYEEEE. The CDR3 nucleotides are TGTGCCAGCAGCTTGTGGGGGAGGCAGCCCCAGCATTTT. Protein sequence: CASSLWGRQPQHF.

The CDR3 protein is CASSAPEEGDTQYF. The CDR3 region has the DNA TGTGCCAGCAGCGCCCCGGAGGAAGGAGATACGCAGTATTTT. The V and J genes are TRBV9 and TRBJ2-3; TRBD2 is a possible D gene (5 bases). CDR3 length: 14 residues. The ends were cut back, 3 bases at V and 5 bases at J, with 13 bases in the middle. From germline, CDR1 is SGDLS and CDR2 YYNGEE.

The chain has TRBV12-3 or TRBV12-4 and TRBJ2-7; the D gene is possibly TRBD2 (5 bases). V was clipped by 6 bases and J by 2 bases, with 17 bases between them. The CDR3 is 15 residues long. The CDR3 sequence is CASSLPAEGTYEQYF. CDR3 in DNA: TGTGCCAGCAGCCTCCCAGCGGAAGGGACCTACGAGCAGTACTTC.

The chain is built from TRBV5-6 and TRBJ2-1, with 7 bases aligning to TRBD2. Germline CDR1 SGHDT, CDR2 YYEEEE. This CDR3 is 16 amino acids long. Losses at the gene ends were 4 bases for V and 4 bases for J; bases not matched to a gene: 11. CDR3 nucleotides: TGTGCCAGCAGCCCCGGGGGGAAGGGAGAGTACAATGAGCAGTTCTTC. Translation gives CASSPGGKGEYNEQFF.

The sample holds one count of this clonotype. The CDR3 loop is CASTWGVGQPQHF. CDR3 bases: TGTGCCAGCACTTGGGGGGTTGGTCAGCCCCAGCATTTT. The V call is TRBV27, the J call TRBJ1-5; D is perhaps TRBD1 (5 bases). This CDR3 is 13 amino acids long. CDR1 is MNHEY, CDR2 SMNVEV, per germline (reference sequence). The ends were cut back, 7 bases at V and 6 bases at J, with 13 bases in the middle.

DNA of the CDR3: TGTGCCTGGAGTGCTCCGGGACAGCTCACCTTC. Its protein product is CAWSAPGQLTF. The V and J genes are TRBV30 and TRBJ1-2; 7 bases are shared with TRBD1. Per germline, CDR1 GTSNPN and CDR2 SVGIG (reference sequence). The CDR3 sequence is 11 residues long. V was clipped by 1 base and J by 13 bases; unmatched bases: 6.